These T cell receptor beta chains were read from a single sample in a study of cytomegalovirus exposure and HLA in healthy donors. Sequenced by immunoSEQ multiplex PCR; TCRdb stores in-frame clones only, minus some. Of approximately 130,000 clones listed, around 80% are singletons. Sequenced sample: PBMCs. These receptors originate from a woman aged 40 to 50 in good health and CMV-seronegative. The CDR3 runs from the conserved cysteine through the conserved F or W. D genes are given only for firm matches.

d_call v_call cdr3_aa
NA TRBV7-2 CASSSDRRVGDTQYF
NA TRBV5-6 CASSLTSWGPLYNEQFF
NA TRBV5-1 CASSLVPRDYEQYF
TRBD1 TRBV15 CATSSSTGGGGYTF
NA TRBV9 CASSVQGLATNEKLFF
NA TRBV7-9 CASSYPDRFREQYF
NA TRBV9 CASSERLENSYNEQFF
NA TRBV4-1 CASSQVQDYNSPLHF
NA TRBV5-1 CASSLEGGIVYNEQFF
TRBD2 TRBV5-6 CASSTSGTSGEETQYF
NA TRBV19 CASSLRASTDTQYF
TRBD1 TRBV2 CASDTGVKDEQYF
TRBD2 TRBV11-2 CASSRRAGDQETQYF
NA TRBV20-1 CSARSSYEQYF
TRBD1 TRBV9 CASSVTGGDEKLFF
NA TRBV29-1 CSGRQPGTLMNTEAFF
NA TRBV5-6 CASSFGQNTEAFF
NA TRBV6-5 CASRDTGPFYGYTF
TRBD1 TRBV19 CASSMRQGVQPQHF
TRBD2 TRBV2 CASSATSPTNTGELFF
TRBD1 TRBV4-3 CASSHFSTGDYGYTF
NA TRBV6-5 CASRADRTIRGYTF
TRBD1 TRBV28 CASILGQGGQPQHF
NA TRBV2 CASSGRTSVNTEAFF
TRBD2 TRBV7-2 CASSFQTSGFHSEQFF
TRBD1 TRBV7-2 CASSLVGTGRNSPLHF
NA TRBV13 CASRHGSGHQETQYF
TRBD2 TRBV7-2 CASSLGLAADTQYF
NA TRBV25-1 CASSAQGSNQPQHF
NA TRBV19 CASSIDRAGELFF
NA TRBV7-8 CASSLVVGASDNEQFF
NA TRBV9 CASSVRGDSYEQYF
TRBD1 TRBV5-4 CASSQDRGNEKLFF
TRBD1 TRBV7-6 CASSLTTGTGGDEQYF
NA TRBV9 CASSVAGSGLSSGANVLTF
NA TRBV27 CASSPPGGESSYEQYF
TRBD1 TRBV5-3 CARSLGQGSNQPQHF
NA TRBV28 CASSPYGGDLIAPVGYTF
NA TRBV5-5 CASSSGDFGGPYEQYF
TRBD1 TRBV27 CASSPGTGPEKLFF
NA TRBV28 CASTPTGQPQHF
TRBD1 TRBV2 CASSQQGLSGANVLTF
NA TRBV2 CASERGGAGANVLTF
NA TRBV7-2 CASSPTVAGSANEQFF
NA TRBV18 CASSSTYEQYF
TRBD1 TRBV5-1 CASRTTGGLSGANVLTF
TRBD1 TRBV27 CASSSRLTGGSEQYF
NA TRBV5-4 CASSLPGWEGYTF
NA TRBV19 CASSLFGRGETQYF
TRBD2 TRBV2 CASREREVNEQYF
NA TRBV6-5 CASSRGILNYGYTF
TRBD1 TRBV19 CASNPTGTGAREQYF
NA TRBV20-1 CSVTGSYGYTF